This T cell receptor (beta chain) stems from a study of shared clonotypes between healthy human individuals. Whole-study findings and limits: An expected dependence of interdonor clonotype sharing on sequencing depth was noted.

Deep-level settings were used for running the assay. Sequencing was performed with immunoSEQ multiplex PCR; in TCRdb, only in-frame clones are kept and a portion is missing. The sample has 2,500,000 or so clones, approximately 93% seen once; the top ten hold around 0.4%. On this clone itself: Its target is unknown.

The specimen sequenced was naive CD4+ T cells from PBMCs. Subset denoted: CD45RA+ positively selected. The receptor was derived from a man younger than 30 in good health. Some clones in this sample may be carry-over from other donors' samples.

As DNA, the CDR3 is TGCGCCAGCAGCGCGACCCCGGGACTCATTATCACTGAAGCTTTCTTT. It encodes CASSATPGLIITEAFF. The chain is built from TRBV5-1 and TRBJ1-1, with D possibly being TRBD1 (5 bases). Germline lookup yields CDR1 SGHRS and CDR2 YFSETQ. V gave up 4 bases and J gave up 4 bases, with 20 bases separating them. This CDR3 comprises 16 residues.